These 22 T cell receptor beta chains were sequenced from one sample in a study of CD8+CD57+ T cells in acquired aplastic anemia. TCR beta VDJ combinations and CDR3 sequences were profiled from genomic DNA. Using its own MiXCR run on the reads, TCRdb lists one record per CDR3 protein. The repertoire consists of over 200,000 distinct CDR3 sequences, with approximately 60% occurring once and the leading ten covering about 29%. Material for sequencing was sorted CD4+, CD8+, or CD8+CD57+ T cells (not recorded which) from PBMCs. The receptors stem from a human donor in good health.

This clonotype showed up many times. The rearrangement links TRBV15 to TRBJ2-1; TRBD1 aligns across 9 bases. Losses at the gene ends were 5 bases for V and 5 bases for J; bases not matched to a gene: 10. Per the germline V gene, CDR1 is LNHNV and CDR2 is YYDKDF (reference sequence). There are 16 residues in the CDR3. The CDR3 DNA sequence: TGTGCCACCAGCGGTAGTAGGACAGGGGCCAACAATGAGCAGTTCTTC. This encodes CATSGSRTGANNEQFF. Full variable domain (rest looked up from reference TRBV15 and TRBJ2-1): DAMVIQNPRYQVTQFGKPVTLSCSQTLNHNVMYWYQQKSSQAPKLLFHYYDKDFNNEADTPDNFQSRRPNTSFCFLDIRSPGLGDTAMYLCATSGSRTGANNEQFFGPGTRLTVL.

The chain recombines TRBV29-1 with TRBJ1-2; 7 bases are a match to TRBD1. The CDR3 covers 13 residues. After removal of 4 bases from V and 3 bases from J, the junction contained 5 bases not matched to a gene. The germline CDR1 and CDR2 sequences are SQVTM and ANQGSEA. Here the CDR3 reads CSVADREYYGYTF. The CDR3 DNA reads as TGCAGCGTTGCTGACAGGGAATACTATGGCTACACCTTC.

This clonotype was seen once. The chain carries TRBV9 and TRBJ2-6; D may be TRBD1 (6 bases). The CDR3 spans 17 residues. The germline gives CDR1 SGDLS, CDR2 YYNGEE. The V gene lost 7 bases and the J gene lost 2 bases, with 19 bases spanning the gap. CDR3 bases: TGTGCCAGCGCTGGGTCAAAGGGGGAAACTGGGGCCAACGTCCTGACTTTC. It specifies CASAGSKGETGANVLTF.

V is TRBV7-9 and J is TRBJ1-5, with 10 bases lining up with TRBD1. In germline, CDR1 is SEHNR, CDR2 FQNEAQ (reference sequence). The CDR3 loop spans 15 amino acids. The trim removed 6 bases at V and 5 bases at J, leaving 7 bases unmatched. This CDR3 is CASSYTGTGDQPQHF. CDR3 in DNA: TGTGCCAGCAGTTATACCGGGACAGGGGATCAGCCCCAGCATTTT.

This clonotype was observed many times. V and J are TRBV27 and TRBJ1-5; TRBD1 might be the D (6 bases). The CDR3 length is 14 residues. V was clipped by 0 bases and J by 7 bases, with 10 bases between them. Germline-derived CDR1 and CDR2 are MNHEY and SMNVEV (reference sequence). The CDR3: CASSLSGGGQPQHF. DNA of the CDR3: TGTGCCAGCAGTTTATCAGGGGGTGGGCAGCCCCAGCATTTT.

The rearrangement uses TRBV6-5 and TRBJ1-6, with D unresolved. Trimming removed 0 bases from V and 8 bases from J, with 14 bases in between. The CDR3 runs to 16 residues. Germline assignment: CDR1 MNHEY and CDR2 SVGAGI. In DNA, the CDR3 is TGTGCCAGCAGTTACTCGTGGGCCAGGCTGGATTCACCCCTCCACTTT. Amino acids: CASSYSWARLDSPLHF.

The CDR3 DNA reads TGCAGTGCTTCGGGACAGGGCGACTGGGAGCAGTTCTTC. Amino acids: CSASGQGDWEQFF. The chain joins TRBV20-1 to TRBJ2-1; 9 bases are a match to TRBD1. The CDR3 spans 13 residues. From germline, CDR1 is DFQATT and CDR2 SNEGSKA (reference sequence). V shed 5 bases and J 10 bases; nucleotides not matched to a gene: 9.

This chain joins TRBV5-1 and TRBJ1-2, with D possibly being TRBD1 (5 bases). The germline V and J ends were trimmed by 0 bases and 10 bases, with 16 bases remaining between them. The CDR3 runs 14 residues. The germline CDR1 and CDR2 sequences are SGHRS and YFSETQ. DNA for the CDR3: TGCGCCAGCAGCTTGGCCTGGGGGGACGGCGTCTACACCTTC. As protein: CASSLAWGDGVYTF.

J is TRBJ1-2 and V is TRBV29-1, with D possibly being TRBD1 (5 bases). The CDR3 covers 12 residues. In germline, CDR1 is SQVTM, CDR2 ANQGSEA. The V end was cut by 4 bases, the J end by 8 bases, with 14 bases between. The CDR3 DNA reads TGCAGCGTTGCGTTATCGACAGACGGCTACACCTTC. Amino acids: CSVALSTDGYTF.

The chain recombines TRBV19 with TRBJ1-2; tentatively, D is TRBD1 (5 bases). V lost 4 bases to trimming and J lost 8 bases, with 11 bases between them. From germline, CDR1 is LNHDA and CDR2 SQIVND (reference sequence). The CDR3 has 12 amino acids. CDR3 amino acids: CASSTGGTGYTF. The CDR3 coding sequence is TGTGCCAGTAGTACGGGAGGGACCGGCTACACCTTC.

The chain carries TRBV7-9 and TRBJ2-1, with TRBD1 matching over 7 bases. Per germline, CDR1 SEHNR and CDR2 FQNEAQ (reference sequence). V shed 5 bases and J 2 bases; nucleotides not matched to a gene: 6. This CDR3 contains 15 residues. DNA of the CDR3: TGTGCCAGCAGCCATGGACAGGCTCCCTACAATGAGCAGTTCTTC. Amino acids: CASSHGQAPYNEQFF.

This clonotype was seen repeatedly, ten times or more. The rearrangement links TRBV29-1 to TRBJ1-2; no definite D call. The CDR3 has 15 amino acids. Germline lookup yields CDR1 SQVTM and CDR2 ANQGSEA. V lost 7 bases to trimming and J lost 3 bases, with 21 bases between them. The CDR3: CSACKTSGPYYGYTF. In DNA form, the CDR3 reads TGCAGCGCATGCAAAACCAGTGGACCTTACTATGGCTACACCTTC. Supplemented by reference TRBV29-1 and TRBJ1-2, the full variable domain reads SAVISQKPSRDICQRGTSLTIQCQVDSQVTMMFWYRQQPGQSLTLIATANQGSEATYESGFVIDKFPISRPNLTFSTLTVSNMSPEDSSIYLCSACKTSGPYYGYTFGSGTRLTVV.

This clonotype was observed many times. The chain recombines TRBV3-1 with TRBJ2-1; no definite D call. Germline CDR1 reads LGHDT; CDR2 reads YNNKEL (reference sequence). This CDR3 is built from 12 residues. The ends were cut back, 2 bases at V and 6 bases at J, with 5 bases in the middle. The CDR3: CASSQSSNEQFF. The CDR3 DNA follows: TGTGCCAGCAGCCAATCTAGCAATGAGCAGTTCTTC.

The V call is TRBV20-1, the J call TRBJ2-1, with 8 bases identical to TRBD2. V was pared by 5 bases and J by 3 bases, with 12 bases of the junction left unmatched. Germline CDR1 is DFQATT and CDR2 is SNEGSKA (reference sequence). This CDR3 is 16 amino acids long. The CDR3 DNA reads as TGCAGTGCTTCTGGACTAGCAATTCACTACTACAATGAGCAGTTCTTC. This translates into CSASGLAIHYYNEQFF.

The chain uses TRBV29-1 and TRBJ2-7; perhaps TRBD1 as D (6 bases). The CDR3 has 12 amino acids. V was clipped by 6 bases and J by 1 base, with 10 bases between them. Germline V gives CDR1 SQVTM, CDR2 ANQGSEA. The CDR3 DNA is TGCAGCGTCGTGACAGGTTCCTACGAGCAGTACTTC. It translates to CSVVTGSYEQYF.

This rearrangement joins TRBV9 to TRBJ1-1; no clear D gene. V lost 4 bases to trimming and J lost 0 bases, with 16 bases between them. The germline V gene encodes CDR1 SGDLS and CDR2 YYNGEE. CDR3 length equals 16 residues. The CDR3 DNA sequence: TGTGCCAGCAGCCCTGGGGAGGGAATGATGAACACTGAAGCTTTCTTT. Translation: CASSPGEGMMNTEAFF.

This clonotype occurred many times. Here the CDR3 reads CASSNSLSGYTF. The CDR3 DNA reads TGTGCCAGTAGTAACAGCCTGAGCGGCTACACCTTC. The chain is built from TRBV19 and TRBJ1-2; D gene uncertain. V lost 4 bases, J lost 8 bases, and 11 bases lay in between. This CDR3 region has 12 residues. Germline CDR1 LNHDA, CDR2 SQIVND (reference sequence).

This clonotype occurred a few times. The CDR3 region is CSVGGGTGELFF. The CDR3 coding sequence is TGCAGCGTTGGAGGCGGGACCGGGGAGCTGTTTTTT. This sequence joins TRBV29-1 and TRBJ2-2, with a tentative D call TRBD2 (5 bases). The CDR3 covers 12 residues. In germline, CDR1 is SQVTM, CDR2 ANQGSEA. V lost 4 bases, J lost 5 bases, and 8 bases lay in between.

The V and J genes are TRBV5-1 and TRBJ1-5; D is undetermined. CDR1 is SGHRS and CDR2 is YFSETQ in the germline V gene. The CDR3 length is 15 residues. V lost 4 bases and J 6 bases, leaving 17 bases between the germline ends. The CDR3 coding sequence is TGCGCCAGCAGCAAAGGAGACGTAGTGGGTCAGCCCCAGCATTTT. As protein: CASSKGDVVGQPQHF.

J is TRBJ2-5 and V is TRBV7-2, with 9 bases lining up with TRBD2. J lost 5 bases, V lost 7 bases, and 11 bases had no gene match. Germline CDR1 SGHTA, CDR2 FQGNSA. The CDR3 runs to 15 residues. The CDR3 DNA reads TGTGCCAGCACCGTTAGCGGGAGTAGGCGGGAGACCCAGTACTTC. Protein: CASTVSGSRRETQYF.

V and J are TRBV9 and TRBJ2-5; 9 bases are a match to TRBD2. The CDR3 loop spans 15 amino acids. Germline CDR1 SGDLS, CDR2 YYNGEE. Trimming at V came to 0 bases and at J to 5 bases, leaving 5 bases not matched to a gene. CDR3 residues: CASSVVGTSWETQYF. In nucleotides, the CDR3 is TGTGCCAGCAGCGTAGTGGGGACTAGCTGGGAGACCCAGTACTTC.

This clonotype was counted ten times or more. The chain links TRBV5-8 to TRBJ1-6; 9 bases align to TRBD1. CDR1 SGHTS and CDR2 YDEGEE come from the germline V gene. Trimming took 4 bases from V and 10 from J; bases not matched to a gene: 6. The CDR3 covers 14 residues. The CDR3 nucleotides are TGTGCCAGCAGCGGGGGACAGGGCTACTCACCCCTCCACTTT. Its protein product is CASSGGQGYSPLHF.